This T cell receptor (beta chain) is drawn from a study of T-cell reconstitution after alpha-beta-depleted transplantation in children. Deletions cut 1 base from V and 7 bases from J, with 11 bases between. Germline assignment: CDR1 SEHNR and CDR2 FQNEAQ (reference sequence). There are 14 residues in the CDR3. Unique molecular identifiers were incorporated when the TCRbeta library was constructed. TCRdb re-called the PCR reads through MiXCR, storing one row per CDR3 protein. Of a few hundred thousand distinct CDR3 sequences in the sample, more than 20% are singletons; the top ten hold 10% to 11%. General observations from the study: T cells produced anew were the main source of T-cell counts and diversity one year after transplant. Expanded graft clones numbering several hundred reportedly gave rise to alpha-beta T cells about two months after transplant.

As regards this clonotype: The antigen is unknown.

This clonotype originated in a male patient younger than 18 who had a stem cell transplant for acute lymphoblastic leukemia, so the T cells may come from the graft donor. The material sequenced was PBMCs, mostly from graft donor cells, taken 180 days after TCRalphabeta/CD19-depleted stem cell transplant. The genes are TRBV7-9 and TRBJ2-1, with D possibly being TRBD2 (5 bases). CDR3 amino acids: CASSLGGSTNEQFF. For the CDR3, the DNA is TGTGCCAGCAGCTTAGGAGGGAGTACGAATGAGCAGTTCTTC.